The subject of this entry is one T cell receptor beta chain. This sample was taken from a study of shared clonotypes between healthy human individuals. Across the whole study: CD4 naive and memory got three plates each, CD8 naive two, CD8 memory one.

Deletions cut 1 base from V and 2 bases from J, with 6 bases between. The CDR3 contains 14 residues. Germline V gives CDR1 MDHEN, CDR2 SYDVKM. CD45RO-negative CD8 cells positively selected for CCR7 made up the naive population, which excluded terminally differentiated effector memory CD45RA+ cells. The repertoire was sequenced with immunoSEQ multiplex PCR; TCRdb's copy has only in-frame clones and lacks some. The sample holds roughly 2.1 million clones; about 93% are singletons and the top ten take about 1.5%. The sequence was obtained from a young man in good health. Some clones in this sample may be carry-over from other donors' samples. Sequencing used naive CD8+ T cells from PBMCs. V usage is TRBV28 and J usage is TRBJ1-3, with D hard to call. CDR3 residues: CASSLSIPGNTIYF. CDR3 in DNA: TGTGCCAGCAGTTTATCGATCCCTGGAAACACCATATATTTT. Drawing the rest from reference TRBV28 and TRBJ1-3, the complete variable domain is DVKVTQSSRYLVKRTGEKVFLECVQDMDHENMFWYRQDPGLGLRLIYFSYDVKMKEKGDIPEGYSVSREKKERFSLILESASTNQTSMYLCASSLSIPGNTIYFGEGSWLTVV.